This record covers a single T cell receptor beta chain. Its antigen is not yet known. No quality values exist for individual bases; no much larger clone is one base distant. The trial excluded patients who had a history of autoimmune disease or were on systemic immunosuppression. Peripheral blood for TCR sequencing was collected from all dose cohorts at baseline, on cycle 4 day 1, and on cycle 7 day 1. Samples were obtained from an open-label, multicenter, first-in-human phase I dose-escalation trial of ivuxolimab. Adults with locally advanced or metastatic head and neck squamous cell, hepatocellular, melanoma or renal cell carcinoma were enrolled in the trial. Before TCR sequencing, CD4+ T cells and CD8+ T cells were sorted from peripheral blood as separate populations. This record belongs to a study of OX40 agonist ivuxolimab in advanced cancers. About the investigation overall: Ivuxolimab was an agonistic, fully human IgG2 monoclonal antibody directed against OX40 (CD134), a costimulatory receptor. A male proportion of around 83% and a mean age of roughly 55 years, ranging from about 23 to 79, were recorded for the dose-escalation cohort. Of the approximately 54 patients in dose escalation, about 19 had hepatocellular carcinoma, around 15 had melanoma, 9 had renal cell carcinoma and 9 had head and neck cancer. Intravenous ivuxolimab was administered to patients every 2 weeks at six dose levels: 0.01, 0.1, 0.3, 1.5, 3 and 10 mg/kg. Peripheral TCRbeta sequencing aimed to test whether ivuxolimab altered TCR sequence diversity and caused clonal T-cell expansion. The paper reports the monotherapy dose-escalation portion (N = 52 patients) of the phase I ivuxolimab trial. Partial responses were achieved by three dose-escalation patients, of whom one had hepatocellular carcinoma and two had cutaneous melanoma. Prior anti-PD-1, anti-PD-L1 or anti-CTLA-4 therapy was permitted, and checkpoint inhibitors had been received by roughly two fifths of dose-escalation patients.

Genomic DNA was extracted from sorted cells for sequencing of the TCRbeta CDR3 region. TCRbeta CDR3 regions were sequenced using the immunoSEQ Assay. TCRdb mirrors the immuneACCESS table, restricted to in-frame sequences. Some clones are absent from its copies; in checked studies, under half trace to an unresolved V gene, and the reason for the others is unknown. This sample gives about 58,000 clones in total; 89% of them show up just once. The biggest ten clones account for 9% to 15% of the sample. The germline V gene supplies CDR1 SQVTM and CDR2 ANQGSEA. V gives up 6 bases and J gives up 4 bases, and the segment between their germline ends measures 10 bases. The CDR3 goes from the cysteine to the phenylalanine over 11 residues. Only the CDR3 DNA stays, 33 bases, in frame from base 1. The study at large found these results: At doses of 0.1 to 3.0 mg/kg, clonal expansion of both CD4+ and CD8+ T cells in blood was seen between baseline and week 6. Low levels of normalized T-cell clonal expansion were also seen in some patients who did not respond. Which antigens the clonally expanded peripheral T cells were specific for was not determined. After ivuxolimab, expanded clones were on average more numerous among CD8+ T cells than among CD4+ T cells. In the 0.1-3.0 mg/kg groups, partial responders were among the patients with the lowest normalized peripheral clonal expansion, particularly in CD8+ T cells.

Sequenced here: CD4+ or CD8+ T cells sorted from blood, sampled in a trial of the OX40 agonist ivuxolimab. This receptor was identified in an adult with an advanced solid tumor such as melanoma, head and neck, liver or kidney cancer. The sequence links TRBV29-1 to TRBJ2-7; tentative D gene TRBD2, with 5 bases matching. CDR3 sequence: CSVGGGYEQYF. The DNA reads as follows: TGCAGCGTCGGCGGAGGTTACGAGCAGTACTTC.